Listed here is a single TCR beta chain. This record belongs to a study of T cells expressing NK-cell markers. Each CDR3 protein gets one entry in TCRdb, which reprocessed the 5' RACE reads and gives no DNA. Recorded for this sample: 350,000 to 450,000 distinct CDR3 sequences. Germline V gives CDR1 SGHRS, CDR2 YFSETQ. The CDR3 runs 17 residues. Sequencing was performed on blood T cells: a sorted CD56 or NKG2C T cell subset, CD4+ or CD8+ T cells, or bulk PBMC T cells (not recorded which). This sequence originates from a man aged 18 to 69 in good health. The chain uses TRBV5-1 and TRBJ1-2; TCRdb proposes TRBD1, but this gene call is untestable without DNA. CDR3 protein: CASSIGTVTPGDYGYTF. Drawing the rest from reference TRBV5-1 and TRBJ1-2, the complete variable domain is KAGVTQTPRYLIKTRGQQVTLSCSPISGHRSVSWYQQTPGQGLQFLFEYFSETQRNKGNFPGRFSGRQFSNSRSEMNVSTLELGDSALYLCASSIGTVTPGDYGYTFGSGTRLTVV.